This T cell receptor beta chain was recovered during a study of T cell responses to AZD1222 COVID-19 vaccine. The V end was cut by 3 bases, the J end by 1 base, with 12 bases between. Per the germline V gene, CDR1 is GTSNPN and CDR2 is SVGIG (reference sequence). The CDR3 is 14 residues long. Study observations and caveats: Spike-specific TCR breadth and depth were elevated following two AZD1222 doses. The CD4 TCRs associated with vaccination extended across spike and predominated at 160-218 and 743-854.

The repertoire was sequenced with immunoSEQ multiplex PCR; TCRdb's copy has only in-frame clones and lacks some. The sample lists roughly 120,000 clones; 87% were seen once. In its sample, this clone was seen once. Its specificity is not known. The source of this sequence is an adult in good health. The material sequenced was peripheral blood, taken on day 0 of AZD1222 vaccination. This chain links TRBV30 with TRBJ1-2, with D possibly matching TRBD1 (5 bases). The CDR3 region has the DNA TGTGCCTGGAGCCCGGGACGGAATAACTATGGCTACACCTTC. Translation: CAWSPGRNNYGYTF.